The 27 T cell receptor beta chains given below trace back to one sample, sequenced in a study of CD8 T cells in Susac syndrome (dated by TCRdb to between 2018 and 2021). Libraries were made using the immunoSEQ multiplex PCR assay. RNA was extracted with the RNeasy kit and roughly 0.45 to 1 ug was reverse transcribed using random hexamers. TCRdb trimmed public reads at Q25 via fastp, called clones via MiXCR and kept in-frame beta chains. One record per CDR3 amino acid sequence lists the most common genes and DNA. This sample comprises around 200,000 distinct CDR3 sequences, 95% of them detected only once. Approximately 0.08% of the sample is taken by the ten largest. The sequenced sample was CD4+ T cells from PBMCs. These TCRs come from a human donor with multiple sclerosis.

The chain recombines TRBV11-2 with TRBJ2-1, with 7 nucleotides matching TRBD2. J gave up 1 base and V 5 bases, and 11 bases lay outside the gene matches. The CDR3 is 17 amino acids. Germline assignment: CDR1 SGHAT and CDR2 FQNNGV. The CDR3 nucleotides are TGTGCCAGCAGCCCGGGGTTGGTAGCGGGTTCCTACAATGAGCAGTTCTTC. Translation gives CASSPGLVAGSYNEQFF.

This chain links TRBV7-9 with TRBJ1-2; D unresolved. Looked up from germline, CDR1 is SEHNR and CDR2 is FQNEAQ (reference sequence). The CDR3 spans 16 residues. Trimming pared 5 bases from V and 4 bases from J, leaving 20 bases between. This CDR3 is CASSPGRRTQVYGYTF. In DNA form, the CDR3 reads TGTGCCAGCAGCCCGGGAAGGCGGACCCAGGTCTATGGCTACACCTTC.

This clonotype was observed a few times. The genes are TRBV2 and TRBJ1-2; no clear D gene. V was pared by 4 bases and J by 4 bases, with 10 bases between. The germline CDR1 and CDR2 sequences are SNHLY and FYNNEI. The CDR3 has 13 residues. This CDR3 is CASSVAGGYGYTF. In DNA form, the CDR3 reads TGTGCCAGCAGTGTGGCAGGTGGCTATGGCTACACCTTC.

The V and J genes are TRBV6-5 and TRBJ2-3; D gene uncertain. V gave up 4 bases and J gave up 2 bases, with 7 bases separating them. The germline CDR1 and CDR2 sequences are MNHEY and SVGAGI. The CDR3 totals 13 residues. This CDR3 is CASSSQNTDTQYF. The CDR3 nucleotides are TGTGCCAGCAGTTCGCAAAACACAGATACGCAGTATTTT.

V gene TRBV2 combines with J gene TRBJ1-6, with a possible D match to TRBD1 (5 bases). The CDR3 is 15 amino acids. The V gene lost 5 bases and the J gene lost 7 bases, with 15 bases spanning the gap. The germline gives CDR1 SNHLY, CDR2 FYNNEI. The CDR3 DNA is TGTGCCAGCAGTCAAGATGGGGGTGGCAATTCACCCCTCCACTTT. Its protein product is CASSQDGGGNSPLHF. Full variable domain (rest looked up from reference TRBV2 and TRBJ1-6): EPEVTQTPSHQVTQMGQEVILRCVPISNHLYFYWYRQILGQKVEFLVSFYNNEISEKSEIFDDQFSVERPDGSNFTLKIRSTKLEDSAMYFCASSQDGGGNSPLHFGNGTRLTVT.

This chain joins TRBV29-1 and TRBJ2-5; D possibly matches TRBD1 or TRBD2 (5 bases each). The CDR3 contains 12 residues. The germline V gene has CDR1 SQVTM and CDR2 ANQGSEA. V lost 7 bases and J 13 bases, leaving 22 bases between the germline ends. The DNA of the CDR3 is TGCAGCGCCTCCCGGCTGGGACCCTGGTCGTACTTC. This codes for CSASRLGPWSYF.

The rearrangement joins TRBV7-9 to TRBJ2-3; a weak D match, TRBD1 (6 bases). V was cut by 5 bases and J by 2 bases, with 14 bases left in between. CDR3 length equals 15 residues. CDR1 and CDR2 from the germline V gene are SEHNR and FQNEAQ (reference sequence). The CDR3 spells CASSKRQADTDTQYF. CDR3 coding DNA: TGTGCCAGCAGCAAAAGACAGGCCGACACAGATACGCAGTATTTT.

Only one count was recorded for this clonotype. CDR3 bases: TGTGCCAGTAGTTCGTCAGGACAGCACCTCAATGAGCAGTTCTTC. It encodes CASSSSGQHLNEQFF. V is TRBV19 and J is TRBJ2-1, with a possible D match to TRBD1 (6 bases). In germline, CDR1 is LNHDA, CDR2 SQIVND (reference sequence). This CDR3 contains 15 residues. Trimming pared 5 bases from V and 6 bases from J, leaving 17 bases between.

The V and J genes are TRBV14 and TRBJ2-3; no firm D call. The CDR3 loop spans 12 amino acids. Trimming removed 4 bases at V and 4 bases at J, with 6 bases between. From germline, CDR1 is SGHDN and CDR2 FVKESK. The CDR3 sequence is CASSRLADTQYF. As DNA, the CDR3 is TGTGCCAGCAGCCGCTTAGCAGATACGCAGTATTTT.

This clonotype came up once. J is TRBJ2-2 and V is TRBV18; D is perhaps TRBD2 (5 bases). This CDR3 has 15 amino acids. CDR1 is KGHSH and CDR2 is LQKENI in the germline V gene. Trimming stripped 0 bases from V and 6 bases from J, with 11 bases between. The CDR3 protein is CASSPPRGFPGELFF. The CDR3 nucleotides read TGTGCCAGCTCACCACCGCGAGGGTTTCCCGGGGAGCTGTTTTTT.

This chain joins TRBV29-1 and TRBJ1-2, with TRBD1 matching 8 bases. V dropped 6 bases and J dropped 8; count of bases not matched to a gene: 8. This CDR3 is 12 amino acids long. The V gene's germline CDR1 is SQVTM and CDR2 ANQGSEA. DNA of the CDR3: TGCAGCGTGGCACGGACAGGGAACGGCTACACCTTC. It translates to CSVARTGNGYTF.

The J gene is TRBJ2-2, the V gene TRBV7-2; TRBD1 matches 9 bases. The trim removed 3 bases at V and 6 bases at J, leaving 2 bases unmatched. Germline assignment: CDR1 SGHTA and CDR2 FQGNSA. The CDR3 consists of 14 residues. In DNA form, the CDR3 reads TGTGCCAGCAGCTTGGGACAGGGTGCCGGGGAGCTGTTTTTT. This codes for CASSLGQGAGELFF.

This chain joins TRBV6-5 and TRBJ2-1; TRBD2 is a possible D gene (5 bases). The CDR3 is 17 amino acids. Germline-derived CDR1 and CDR2 are MNHEY and SVGAGI. Trimming cost V 0 bases and J 5 bases, with 17 bases left between them. The CDR3 coding sequence is TGTGCCAGCAGTTACTCGATCTCGGGTCGGGGAAACAATGAGCAGTTCTTC. The encoded protein is CASSYSISGRGNNEQFF.

The V and J genes are TRBV20-1 and TRBJ1-5; 7 nucleotides align to TRBD1. Germline V gives CDR1 DFQATT, CDR2 SNEGSKA (reference sequence). This CDR3 is 13 amino acids long. V lost 6 bases to trimming and J lost 3 bases; unmatched junction nucleotides: 5. The CDR3 DNA follows: TGCAGTGCCGGGACAGTTAACAATCAGCCCCAGCATTTT. Encoded protein: CSAGTVNNQPQHF.

The chain employs TRBV29-1 and TRBJ1-1; the match to TRBD1 covers 9 bases. V trimming: 5 bases; J trimming: 3 bases; junction bases outside the gene matches: 1. The CDR3 loop spans 12 amino acids. The germline gives CDR1 SQVTM, CDR2 ANQGSEA. The CDR3 DNA sequence: TGCAGCGTTTGGACAGGGGACACTGAAGCTTTCTTT. Translation: CSVWTGDTEAFF.

The V gene is TRBV29-1, the J gene TRBJ1-2; possible D gene TRBD1, 6 bases. Between the trimmed V and J ends, which lost 8 bases and 0 bases, there was a span of 13 bases. Germline values: CDR1 SQVTM, CDR2 ANQGSEA. There are 13 residues in the CDR3. The CDR3 here is CSIRDTANYGYTF. CDR3 DNA: TGCAGCATTCGGGACACCGCTAACTATGGCTACACCTTC.

This chain links TRBV19 with TRBJ1-6; the D gene is possibly TRBD1 (5 bases). The CDR3 has 16 amino acids. V lost 3 bases to trimming and J lost 0 bases, with 9 bases between them. The germline V gene has CDR1 LNHDA and CDR2 SQIVND (reference sequence). CDR3 coding DNA: TGTGCCAGTAGTATCCAGGGCAACTCCTATAATTCACCCCTCCACTTT. The encoded protein is CASSIQGNSYNSPLHF. The complete variable domain, with remaining parts taken from reference TRBV19 and TRBJ1-6, reads DGGITQSPKYLFRKEGQNVTLSCEQNLNHDAMYWYRQDPGQGLRLIYYSQIVNDFQKGDIAEGYSVSREKKESFPLTVTSAQKNPTAFYLCASSIQGNSYNSPLHFGNGTRLTVT.

The chain is built from TRBV5-1 and TRBJ1-1; perhaps TRBD1 as D (5 bases). The CDR3 spans 12 residues. The germline V gene has CDR1 SGHRS and CDR2 YFSETQ. V dropped 3 bases and J dropped 9 bases, with 12 bases sitting between them. CDR3 nucleotide sequence: TGCGCCAGCAGCTCGGACACAGGACAAGCTTTCTTT. Its translation: CASSSDTGQAFF.

The chain uses TRBV29-1 and TRBJ2-1; D remains ambiguous. This CDR3 spans 11 amino acids. The V gene lost 5 bases and the J gene lost 8 bases, with 10 bases spanning the gap. In germline, CDR1 is SQVTM, CDR2 ANQGSEA. The DNA for the CDR3 is TGCAGCGTTTCGGAAGCCTATGAGCAGTTCTTC. As protein: CSVSEAYEQFF.

V and J are TRBV10-3 and TRBJ2-3; a possible D gene is TRBD2 (6 bases). The V gene's germline CDR1 is ENHRY and CDR2 SYGVKD. The CDR3 length is 15 residues. V lost 4 bases and J lost 1, with 12 bases in between. The CDR3 loop is CAISGEAGRTDTQYF. CDR3 in DNA: TGTGCCATCAGTGGAGAGGCGGGACGCACAGATACGCAGTATTTT.

This chain links TRBV18 with TRBJ2-4, with D maybe TRBD2 (5 bases). The CDR3 contains 17 residues. V was pared by 3 bases and J by 0 bases, with 15 bases between. Germline values: CDR1 KGHSH, CDR2 LQKENI. The CDR3 reads CASSPEVMALAKNIQYF. For the CDR3, the DNA is TGTGCCAGCTCACCGGAGGTAATGGCGCTAGCCAAAAACATTCAGTACTTC. Looking up the rest from reference TRBV18 and TRBJ2-4 gives the full variable domain: NAGVMQNPRHLVRRRGQEARLRCSPMKGHSHVYWYRQLPEEGLKFMVYLQKENIIDESGMPKERFSAEFPKEGPSILRIQQVVRGDSAAYFCASSPEVMALAKNIQYFGAGTRLSVL.

This sequence joins TRBV9 and TRBJ2-3; 11 nucleotides agree with TRBD2. Germline V gene lookup returns CDR1 SGDLS and CDR2 YYNGEE. CDR3 length: 15 amino acids. Trimming cost V 7 bases and J 6 bases; bases outside gene matches: 10. In nucleotides, the CDR3 is TGTGCCAGCGCCTCTATAGCGGGGGGGCCGGATACGCAGTATTTT. This sequence encodes CASASIAGGPDTQYF. Looking up the rest from reference TRBV9 and TRBJ2-3 gives the full variable domain: DSGVTQTPKHLITATGQRVTLRCSPRSGDLSVYWYQQSLDQGLQFLIQYYNGEERAKGNILERFSAQQFPDLHSELNLSSLELGDSALYFCASASIAGGPDTQYFGPGTRLTVL.

The V call is TRBV30, the J call TRBJ1-2; D might be TRBD1 (5 bases). V shed 4 bases and J shed 3 bases, with 9 bases lying between them. The CDR3 spans 12 residues. CDR1 and CDR2 from the germline V gene are GTSNPN and SVGIG (reference sequence). The CDR3 reads CAWTQGDYGYTF. CDR3 nucleotides: TGTGCCTGGACCCAGGGAGACTATGGCTACACCTTC.

V gene TRBV7-9 combines with J gene TRBJ1-1; D is ambiguous. V was cut by 5 bases and J by 0 bases, with 4 bases left in between. Per germline, CDR1 SEHNR and CDR2 FQNEAQ (reference sequence). This CDR3 region has 12 residues. In DNA form, the CDR3 reads TGTGCCAGCAGCATTATGAACACTGAAGCTTTCTTT. It yields the protein CASSIMNTEAFF.

This clonotype appeared once. The V call is TRBV15, the J call TRBJ2-3; D is uncertain. Trimming removed 5 bases from V and 3 bases from J, with 15 bases in between. Germline CDR1 reads LNHNV; CDR2 reads YYDKDF (reference sequence). The CDR3 consists of 15 residues. CDR3 nucleotides: TGTGCCACCAGCCGCCATTACGGGCGGACAGATACGCAGTATTTT. The encoded protein is CATSRHYGRTDTQYF.

The V gene is TRBV3-1, the J gene TRBJ2-1; no clear D. CDR1 is LGHDT and CDR2 is YNNKEL in the germline V gene (reference sequence). V shed 1 base and J shed 6 bases, with 7 bases lying between them. The CDR3 sequence is 13 residues long. The CDR3 protein is CASSQGHSNEQFF. The CDR3 DNA sequence: TGTGCCAGCAGCCAAGGGCACAGCAATGAGCAGTTCTTC.

The chain links TRBV6-1 to TRBJ2-7; TRBD2 is a possible D gene (5 bases). This CDR3 contains 12 residues. Germline V gene data show CDR1 as MNHNS and CDR2 as SASEGT. V was shortened by 7 bases and J by 8 bases, with 15 bases between the two germline ends. This CDR3 is CASTAPSGKQYF. CDR3 sequence (DNA): TGTGCCAGCACAGCTCCCTCGGGGAAGCAGTACTTC.